This T cell receptor beta chain was identified in a study of blood T cell repertoires in COVID-19. Looking at the study overall: COVID-19 samples collected from the United States, Italy and Spain covered acute and convalescent phases. In each case, the material was cDNA or gDNA derived from T cells, B-cell-depleted T cells, or PBMCs.

Original methodology: From reference gene primer amplification, estimates of nucleated cell counts were derived. TCRdb's copy holds only in-frame clones and misses some; the assay was immunoSEQ multiplex PCR. The V and J calls and the clone size are those of that table, but D and trimming were determined from the DNA. This repertoire shows under 200,000 clones, under 90% found once; its top ten account for about an eighth. The CDR3 spans 16 residues. Germline V gene data show CDR1 as MGHRA and CDR2 as YSYEKL. After removal of 7 bases from V and 0 bases from J, the junction contained 10 bases not matched to a gene.

Sequencing was carried out using peripheral blood. The rearrangement joins TRBV4-1 to TRBJ1-1; 8 positions agree with TRBD1. This TCR was sampled from a man aged 25-40 years with active or convalescent COVID-19. Here the CDR3 reads CASTIGQGTMNTEAFF. The CDR3, as DNA: TGCGCCAGCACCATCGGACAGGGAACTATGAACACTGAAGCTTTCTTT.